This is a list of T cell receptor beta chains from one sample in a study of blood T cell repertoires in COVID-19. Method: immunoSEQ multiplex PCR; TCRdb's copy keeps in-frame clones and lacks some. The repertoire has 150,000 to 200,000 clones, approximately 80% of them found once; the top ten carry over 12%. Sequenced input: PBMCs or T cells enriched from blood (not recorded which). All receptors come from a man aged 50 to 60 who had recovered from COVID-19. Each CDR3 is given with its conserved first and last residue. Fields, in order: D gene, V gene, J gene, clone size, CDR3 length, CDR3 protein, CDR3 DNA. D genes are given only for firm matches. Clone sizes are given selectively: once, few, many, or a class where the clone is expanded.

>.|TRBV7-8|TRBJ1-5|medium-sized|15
CASSLRGNSNQPQHF
TGTGCCAGCAGCTTAAGAGGGAATAGCAATCAGCCCCAGCATTTT
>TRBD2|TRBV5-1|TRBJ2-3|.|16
CASSLAAGVSTDTQYF
TGCGCCAGCAGCTTGGCCGCGGGGGTGAGCACAGATACGCAGTATTTT
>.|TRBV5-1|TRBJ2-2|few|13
CASSLLGPGELFF
TGCGCCAGCAGCTTGCTGGGCCCCGGGGAGCTGTTTTTT
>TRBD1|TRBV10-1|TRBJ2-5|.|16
CASSGGQGRPGETQYF
TGCGCCAGCAGTGGCGGACAGGGCCGTCCGGGGGAGACCCAGTACTTC
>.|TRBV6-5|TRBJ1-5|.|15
CASLINTGMGRPQHF
TGTGCCAGCCTCATTAACACAGGGATGGGGAGGCCCCAGCATTTT
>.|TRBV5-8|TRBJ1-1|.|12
CASSLGRRGAFF
TGTGCCAGCAGCTTGGGACGTCGCGGAGCTTTCTTT
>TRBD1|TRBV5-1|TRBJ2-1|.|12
CASSWTGGEQFF
TGCGCCAGCAGTTGGACAGGCGGTGAGCAGTTCTTC
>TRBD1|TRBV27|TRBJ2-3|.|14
CASSLRDRGDTQYF
TGTGCCAGCAGTTTAAGGGACAGGGGGGATACGCAGTATTTT
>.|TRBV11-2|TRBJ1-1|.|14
CASSPSPMSAEAFF
TGTGCCAGCAGCCCTTCCCCGATGAGCGCCGAAGCTTTCTTT
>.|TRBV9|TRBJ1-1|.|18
CASSPHNLIGGTNTEAFF
TGTGCCAGCAGCCCGCACAACTTAATAGGGGGAACGAACACTGAAGCTTTCTTT
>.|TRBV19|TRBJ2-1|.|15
CASNFLRGTYNEQFF
TGTGCCAGTAATTTCCTCAGGGGCACCTACAATGAGCAGTTCTTC
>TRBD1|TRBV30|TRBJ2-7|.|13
CAWSPGQDYEQYF
TGTGCCTGGAGTCCAGGACAGGACTACGAGCAGTACTTC
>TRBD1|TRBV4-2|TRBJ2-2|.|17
CASSHRRPTGRTGELFF
TGTGCCAGCAGCCATAGGAGACCGACAGGGCGCACCGGGGAGCTGTTTTTT
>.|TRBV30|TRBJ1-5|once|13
CAWTSGFNQPQHF
TGTGCCTGGACCTCAGGATTCAATCAGCCCCAGCATTTT
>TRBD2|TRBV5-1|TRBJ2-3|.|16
CASSPPQRGGSDTQYF
TGCGCCAGCAGCCCCCCACAGCGGGGGGGCAGCGATACGCAGTATTTT
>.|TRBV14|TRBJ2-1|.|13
CASSLTQLGEQFF
TGTGCCAGCTCCTTAACACAGCTTGGTGAGCAGTTCTTC
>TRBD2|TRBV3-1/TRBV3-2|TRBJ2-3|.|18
CASSHHRTSGGGADTQYF
TGTGCCAGCAGCCACCATAGGACTAGCGGGGGGGGCGCAGATACGCAGTATTTT
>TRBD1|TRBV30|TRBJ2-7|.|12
CAGSGTDYEQYF
TGTGCCGGGTCCGGGACAGACTACGAGCAGTACTTC
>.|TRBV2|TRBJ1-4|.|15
CASSEWGGLNEKLFF
TGTGCCAGCAGTGAATGGGGGGGGTTAAATGAAAAACTGTTTTTT
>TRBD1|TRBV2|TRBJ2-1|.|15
CASSAEGQGIGEQFF
TGTGCCAGCAGTGCTGAGGGACAGGGAATTGGTGAGCAGTTCTTC
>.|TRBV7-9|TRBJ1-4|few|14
CASSLVSGDEKLFF
TGTGCCAGCAGCTTAGTATCAGGGGACGAAAAACTGTTTTTT
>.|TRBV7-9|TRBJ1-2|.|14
CASSLARRESGYTF
TGTGCCAGCAGCTTAGCGAGGAGGGAATCTGGCTACACCTTC
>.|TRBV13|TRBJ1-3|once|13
CASQGSSGNTIYF
TGTGCCAGTCAGGGTTCCTCTGGAAACACCATATATTTT
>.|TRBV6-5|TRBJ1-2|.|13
CASRRQGNYGYTF
TGTGCCAGCAGACGGCAGGGGAACTATGGCTACACCTTC
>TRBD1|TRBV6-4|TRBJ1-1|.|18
CASSDPDAGQGTNTEAFF
TGTGCCAGCAGTGACCCAGACGCGGGACAGGGGACGAACACTGAAGCTTTCTTT
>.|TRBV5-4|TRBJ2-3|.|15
CASSLLSGYTDTQYF
TGTGCCAGCAGCTTGTTGAGCGGATACACAGATACGCAGTATTTT
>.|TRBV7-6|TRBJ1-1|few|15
CASSSPWGGDTEAFF
TGTGCCAGCAGCTCCCCATGGGGGGGAGACACTGAAGCTTTCTTT
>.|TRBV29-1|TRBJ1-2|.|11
CSVESTNGYTF
TGCAGCGTTGAGAGCACGAATGGCTACACCTTC
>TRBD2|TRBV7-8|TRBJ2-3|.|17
CASSLAILAGGTDTQYF
TGTGCCAGCAGCTTAGCGATTCTAGCGGGGGGGACAGATACGCAGTATTTT
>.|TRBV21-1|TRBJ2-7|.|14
CASSPLAGRYEQYF
TGTGCCAGCAGCCCCCTAGCGGGGCGCTACGAGCAGTACTTC
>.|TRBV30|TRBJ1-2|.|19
CAWSVELTITRGGDYGYTF
TGTGCCTGGAGTGTAGAATTAACTATAACCAGAGGGGGGGACTATGGCTACACCTTC
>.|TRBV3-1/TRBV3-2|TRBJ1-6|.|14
CASSQVRSNSPLHF
TGTGCCAGCAGCCAAGTTAGGAGTAATTCACCCCTCCACTTT
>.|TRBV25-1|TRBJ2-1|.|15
CASSGGASSYNEQFF
TGTGCCAGCAGCGGAGGGGCAAGCTCCTACAATGAGCAGTTCTTC
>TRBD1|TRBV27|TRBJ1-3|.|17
CASSLFAAGGPGNTIYF
TGTGCCAGCAGTTTATTTGCGGCAGGGGGCCCTGGAAACACCATATATTTT
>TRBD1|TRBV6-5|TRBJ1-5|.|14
CASSLDRARQPQHF
TGTGCCAGCAGCCTTGACAGGGCGAGGCAGCCCCAGCATTTT
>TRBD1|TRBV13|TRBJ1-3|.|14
CASTPGGGGNTIYF
TGTGCCAGCACTCCAGGGGGCGGTGGAAACACCATATATTTT
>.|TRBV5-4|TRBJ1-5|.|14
CASSFGGNNQPQHF
TGTGCCAGCAGCTTTGGGGGGAACAATCAGCCCCAGCATTTT
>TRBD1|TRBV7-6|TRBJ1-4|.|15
CASSATGTGVEKLFF
TGTGCCAGCAGCGCGACGGGGACAGGGGTTGAAAAACTGTTTTTT
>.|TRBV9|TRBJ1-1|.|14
CASSVLDGNTEAFF
TGTGCCAGCAGCGTTCTAGACGGGAACACTGAAGCTTTCTTT
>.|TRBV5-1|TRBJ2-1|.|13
CASRVTEYNEQFF
TGCGCCAGCAGGGTTACAGAGTACAATGAGCAGTTCTTC